This T cell receptor beta chain was recorded in a study of T cell responses to AZD1222 COVID-19 vaccine. Study outcomes and limitations: The study found Spike-specific TCR breadth and depth rose after two AZD1222 doses.

Looked up from germline, CDR1 is SGHAT and CDR2 is FQNNGV. The CDR3 loop spans 15 amino acids. With 5 bases removed from V and 0 bases from J, the gap between germline ends came to 13 bases. About this clone itself: Its antigen is as yet unknown.

The protocol was immunoSEQ multiplex PCR, while the TCRdb copy is restricted to in-frame clones and leaves out a portion. The sample records about 110,000 clones, about 85% being singletons. The receptor comes from an adult in good health. The sample here was peripheral blood, taken on day 0 of AZD1222 vaccination. The rearrangement joins TRBV11-2 to TRBJ1-1, with D tentatively TRBD1 (5 bases). The CDR3 sequence is CASSGLEGLNTEAFF. In DNA, the CDR3 is TGTGCCAGCAGCGGTCTGGAGGGGCTGAACACTGAAGCTTTCTTT.